The source of this T cell receptor (beta chain) is a study of control samples from healthy donors and cancer patients. Here immunoSEQ multiplex PCR was the method, and the copy in TCRdb shows in-frame clones only, minus some. The repertoire holds 260,000 or so clones, with 82% as singletons. Sequencing input: PBMCs. This receptor was obtained from a woman aged 55-70 years with lung cancer.

CDR3: CASSQAGGRAFYEQFF. DNA of the CDR3: TGTGCCAGCAGCCAAGCAGGCGGGAGGGCCTTCTATGAGCAGTTCTTC. This rearrangement joins TRBV3-1 (or the pseudogene TRBV3-2) to TRBJ2-1, with 9 bases matching TRBD2. Germline lookup yields CDR1 LGHDT and CDR2 YNNKEL (reference sequence). This CDR3 spans 16 amino acids. The trim removed 1 base at V and 8 bases at J, leaving 9 bases unmatched.